The present T cell receptor (beta chain) was sequenced within a study of blood T cell repertoires in COVID-19. Overall study context: Collection of acute and convalescent COVID-19 samples took place in the United States, Italy and Spain. Sample material is recorded as cDNA or gDNA derived from T cells, B-cell-depleted T cells, or PBMCs.

For recovered donors of Cohort 3, there were two negative PCRs, clearance, or symptom resolution. Repertoires were generated with immunoSEQ multiplex PCR, while TCRdb's copy carries only in-frame clones and drops some. The repertoire has about 330,000 clones, 88% of them found once; the top ten carry about 5%. With 2 bases removed from V and 4 bases from J, the gap between germline ends came to 17 bases. Germline CDR1 is KGHDR and CDR2 is SFDVKD. CDR3 size: 17 residues. Sample: PBMCs or T cells enriched from blood (not recorded which). The TCR sequence derives from a man between 25 and 39 years old who had recovered from COVID-19. This chain connects TRBV24-1 to TRBJ2-1; TRBD1 might be the D (5 bases). CDR3 sequence: CATSDSRQTAAYNEQFF. CDR3 DNA: TGTGCCACCAGTGATTCCCGACAGACCGCAGCGTACAATGAGCAGTTCTTC.